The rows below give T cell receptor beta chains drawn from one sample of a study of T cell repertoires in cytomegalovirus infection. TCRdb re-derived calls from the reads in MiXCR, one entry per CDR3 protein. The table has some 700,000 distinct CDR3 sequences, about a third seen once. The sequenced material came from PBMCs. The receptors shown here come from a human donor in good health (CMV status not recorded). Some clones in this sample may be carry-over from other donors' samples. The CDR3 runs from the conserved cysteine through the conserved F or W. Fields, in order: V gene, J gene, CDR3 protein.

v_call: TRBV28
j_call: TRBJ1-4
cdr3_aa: CASSLPSAPTNEKLFF

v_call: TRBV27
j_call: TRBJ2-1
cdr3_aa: CASSFGWGAYNEQFF

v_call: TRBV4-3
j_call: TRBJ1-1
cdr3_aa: CASSQEGTGYDTEAFF

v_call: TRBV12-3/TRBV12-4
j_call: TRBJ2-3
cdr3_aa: CASSPGRIAQYF

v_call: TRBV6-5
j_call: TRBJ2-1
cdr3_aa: CASRTSGSYNEQFF

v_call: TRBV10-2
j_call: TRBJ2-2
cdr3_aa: CASSGISGPRGELFF

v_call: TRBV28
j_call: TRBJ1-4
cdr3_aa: CASSSEDRGNWEKLFF

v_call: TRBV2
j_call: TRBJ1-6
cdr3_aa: CASSAPGVDSPLHF

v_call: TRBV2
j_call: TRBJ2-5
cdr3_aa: CASRVGTGGETQYF

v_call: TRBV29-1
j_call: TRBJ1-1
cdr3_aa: CSVLLVMSNTEAFF

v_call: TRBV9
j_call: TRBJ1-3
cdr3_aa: CASSVASGTYSGNTIYF